Below are 25 T cell receptor beta chains sequenced from a single sample in a study of CD8 T cells in ankylosing spondylitis (dated by TCRdb to 2015 to 2018). The library was built by means of 5' RACE. Sequencer: Illumina HiSeq 2500. TCRdb's own reprocessing of the public reads used fastp at Q25 and MiXCR and kept productive beta chains. Rows with a matching CDR3 protein are joined into one entry that keeps the most common DNA and genes. The sample yields roughly 220,000 distinct CDR3 sequences; about 10% were counted once. The ten largest clones add up to about a fifth of the sample. The sequenced material came from blood, either unsorted or a sorted T cell fraction (not recorded which). All receptors derive from a male donor with ankylosing spondylitis or in good health (not recorded which).

This clonotype has more than one count but fewer than ten. This sequence joins TRBV27 and TRBJ1-1; D unresolved. With 5 bases removed from V and 10 bases from J, the gap between germline ends came to 11 bases. Germline CDR1 and CDR2: MNHEY and SMNVEV (reference sequence). The CDR3 has 11 amino acids. CDR3 sequence reads: CASSARGGAFF. As DNA, the CDR3 is TGTGCCAGCAGTGCTCGGGGTGGAGCTTTCTTT.

The chain has TRBV18 and TRBJ2-7; D gene unclear. There are 15 residues in the CDR3. Between the trimmed V and J ends, which lost 3 bases and 1 base, there was a span of 13 bases. Germline lookup yields CDR1 KGHSH and CDR2 LQKENI. Here the CDR3 DNA reads TGTGCCAGCTCACCCTCAAACACACAATCCTACGAGCAGTACTTC. Translation: CASSPSNTQSYEQYF.

V usage is TRBV6-5 and J usage is TRBJ2-7; 7 bases are shared with TRBD2. CDR3 size: 12 residues. V shed 6 bases, J shed 3 bases, and the junction held 2 bases outside the gene matches. Per the germline V gene, CDR1 is MNHEY and CDR2 is SVGAGI. CDR3 region: CASSTGGYEQYF. DNA for the CDR3: TGTGCCAGCAGCACGGGGGGCTACGAGCAGTACTTC.

This clonotype was observed at least ten times. This rearrangement joins TRBV20-1 to TRBJ2-1; TRBD1 might be the D (5 bases). V lost 7 bases and J 1 base, leaving 14 bases between the germline ends. This CDR3 has 14 amino acids. Germline V gives CDR1 DFQATT, CDR2 SNEGSKA (reference sequence). The CDR3 DNA sequence: TGCAGTGTCGACAGCTCCTCTTCCTACAATGAGCAGTTCTTC. Translating gives CSVDSSSSYNEQFF.

There are a few counts of this clonotype. This chain joins TRBV7-8 and TRBJ1-5; D remains unclear. The V end lost 0 bases, the J end lost 7 bases, and 7 bases lay between the germline ends. CDR1 is SGHVS, CDR2 FQNEAQ, per germline. The CDR3 sequence is 13 residues long. The CDR3 reads CASSLARGQPQHF. The CDR3 DNA reads TGTGCCAGCAGCTTAGCGCGCGGGCAGCCCCAGCATTTT.

This clonotype has a count of ten or more. J is TRBJ2-3 and V is TRBV5-1; 9 bases agree with TRBD1. The CDR3 is made up of 15 amino acids. After removal of 0 bases from V and 2 bases from J, the junction contained 1 base not matched to a gene. Germline V gene sequence: CDR1 SGHRS, CDR2 YFSETQ. This CDR3 is CASSLGQGDTDTQYF. In DNA form, the CDR3 reads TGCGCCAGCAGCTTGGGACAGGGGGACACAGATACGCAGTATTTT.

This clonotype was recorded at least ten times. The gene calls are TRBV27 and TRBJ1-1; D not resolved. Trimming removed 5 bases from V and 5 bases from J, with 12 bases in between. The germline CDR1 and CDR2 sequences are MNHEY and SMNVEV (reference sequence). There are 13 residues in the CDR3. The CDR3: CASSMSKSTEAFF. The CDR3 DNA follows: TGTGCCAGCAGTATGTCGAAATCGACTGAAGCTTTCTTT.

This clonotype has a count of ten or more. V and J are TRBV5-1 and TRBJ1-6; no reliable D call. With 0 bases removed from V and 10 bases from J, the gap between germline ends came to 14 bases. The CDR3 contains 15 residues. CDR1 is SGHRS and CDR2 is YFSETQ in the germline V gene. CDR3 sequence: CASSLASDRNSPLHF. CDR3 bases: TGCGCCAGCAGCTTGGCCTCGGATAGGAACTCACCCCTCCACTTT.

The chain has TRBV5-1 and TRBJ2-6; no definite D call. Trimming cost V 4 bases and J 0 bases, with 8 bases left between them. There are 15 residues in the CDR3. Germline-derived CDR1 and CDR2 are SGHRS and YFSETQ. CDR3 nucleotides: TGCGCCAGCAGCGTTGTGTCCTCTGGGGCCAACGTCCTGACTTTC. This sequence encodes CASSVVSSGANVLTF.

V and J are TRBV7-6 and TRBJ2-7; weak D call: TRBD1 (6 bases). CDR3 length: 13 amino acids. Germline V CDR1 and CDR2: SGHVS, FNYEAQ. Trimming pared 5 bases from V and 6 bases from J, leaving 14 bases between. CDR3 in amino acids: CASSPREGGEQYF. Written as DNA, the CDR3 is TGTGCCAGCAGCCCCCGGGAAGGGGGCGAGCAGTACTTC. The full variable domain, completed using reference TRBV7-6 and TRBJ2-7, is GAGVSQSPRYKVTKRGQDVALRCDPISGHVSLYWYRQALGQGPEFLTYFNYEAQQDKSGLPNDRFSAERPEGSISTLTIQRTEQRDSAMYRCASSPREGGEQYFGPGTRLTVT.

This clonotype was detected only a few times. Compared with germline, one end of the junction differs, possibly owing to a read error. The CDR3 loop is CASSLRENTEAFF. CDR3 sequence (DNA): TGTGCTAGCAGCTTACGGGAGAACACTGAAGCTTTCTTT. This chain joins TRBV7-7 and TRBJ1-1; D call uncertain. The germline V gene encodes CDR1 SSHAT and CDR2 FNYEAQ (reference sequence). The CDR3 totals 13 residues.

This clonotype was recorded at least ten times. This chain connects TRBV4-1 to TRBJ1-2; D call uncertain. The CDR3 totals 13 residues. Germline values: CDR1 MGHRA, CDR2 YSYEKL. V was shortened by 0 bases and J by 1 base, with 3 bases between the two germline ends. The CDR3 DNA is TGCGCCAGCAGCCAAGAGAGTAACTATGGCTACACCTTC. Its translation: CASSQESNYGYTF.

Here the CDR3 reads CASSLDRAGANVLTF. The CDR3, as DNA: TGCGCCAGCAGCTTGGACAGGGCTGGGGCCAACGTCCTGACTTTC. The V and J genes are TRBV5-1 and TRBJ2-6, with a weak D call TRBD1 (6 bases). V was cut by 0 bases and J by 2 bases, with 6 bases left in between. The CDR3 length is 15 residues. Germline V gives CDR1 SGHRS, CDR2 YFSETQ.

The chain couples TRBV20-1 to TRBJ2-2, with 9 bases aligning to TRBD1. The CDR3 runs to 13 residues. Trimming removed 3 bases from V and 6 bases from J; junction bases left unmatched: 2. Germline lookup yields CDR1 DFQATT and CDR2 SNEGSKA (reference sequence). CDR3 sequence (DNA): TGCAGTGCTAGTACAGGGGGCTCCGGGGAGCTGTTTTTT. It codes for CSASTGGSGELFF.

This clonotype showed up just a few times. This sequence joins TRBV30 and TRBJ2-2; D remains ambiguous. Trimming removed 4 bases at V and 3 bases at J, with 12 bases between. The germline V gene has CDR1 GTSNPN and CDR2 SVGIG (reference sequence). The CDR3 loop spans 14 amino acids. CDR3 bases: TGTGCCTGGACGCAAATTGAGGACACCGGGGAGCTGTTTTTT. It is translated as CAWTQIEDTGELFF.

At least ten counts were recorded for this clonotype. The chain joins TRBV5-1 to TRBJ1-1, with TRBD1 matching over 8 bases. With V trimmed by 8 bases and J by 0 bases, 12 bases remained unmatched. This CDR3 spans 16 amino acids. Germline CDR1 and CDR2: SGHRS and YFSETQ. The CDR3 sequence is CASSWTGLSVNTEAFF. In DNA form, the CDR3 reads TGCGCCAGTAGTTGGACAGGGCTTTCCGTGAACACTGAAGCTTTCTTT. The complete variable domain, with remaining parts taken from reference TRBV5-1 and TRBJ1-1, reads KAGVTQTPRYLIKTRGQQVTLSCSPISGHRSVSWYQQTPGQGLQFLFEYFSETQRNKGNFPGRFSGRQFSNSRSEMNVSTLELGDSALYLCASSWTGLSVNTEAFFGQGTRLTVV.

There are many counts of this clonotype. The V gene is TRBV4-2, the J gene TRBJ2-7, with D possibly TRBD1 on 6 matching bases. Per the germline V gene, CDR1 is LGHNA and CDR2 is YNFKEQ. The V and J ends lost 4 bases and 4 bases respectively, with 14 bases between them. The CDR3 spans 14 residues. CDR3 loop: CASSPGQKRYEQYF. The CDR3 DNA sequence: TGTGCCAGCAGCCCCGGACAGAAGAGGTACGAGCAGTACTTC.

This chain links TRBV29-1 with TRBJ2-1, with D possibly being TRBD2 (5 bases). V was pared by 6 bases and J by 6 bases, with 18 bases between. The CDR3 loop spans 14 amino acids. Germline loops: CDR1 SQVTM, CDR2 ANQGSEA. CDR3 bases: TGCAGCGTCCAGCGGACGGACGATATCAATGAGCAGTTCTTC. This sequence encodes CSVQRTDDINEQFF.

This clonotype has a count of ten or more. This chain links TRBV18 with TRBJ2-1, with 13 bases lining up with TRBD2. J gave up 4 bases and V 2 bases, and 8 bases lay outside the gene matches. CDR3 length: 18 residues. CDR1 is KGHSH, CDR2 LQKENI, per germline. In DNA, the CDR3 is TGTGCCAGCTCACCAGGACTAGCGGGGGCCTCATCGTACAATGAGCAGTTCTTC. Translation gives CASSPGLAGASSYNEQFF.

At least ten counts were recorded for this clonotype. The V call is TRBV20-1, the J call TRBJ2-7; D not resolved. V lost 7 bases and J 0 bases, leaving 16 bases between the germline ends. Germline V gene lookup returns CDR1 DFQATT and CDR2 SNEGSKA (reference sequence). This CDR3 has 14 residues. The CDR3 nucleotides are TGCAGTGGACTGGAAGACACCAACTCCTACGAGCAGTACTTC. It specifies CSGLEDTNSYEQYF.

Turning to this clonotype: Lacking the conserved final phenylalanine or tryptophan, this CDR3 likely reflects a read error. CDR3 DNA sequence: TGTGCCAGCAGCCAAGCCTTGTTTTCCACAGATACGCAGTATTTA. Translating gives CASSQALFSTDTQYL. J is TRBJ2-3 and V is TRBV7-9; no firm D call. CDR1 is SEHNR, CDR2 FQNEAQ, per germline (reference sequence). Trimming shortened V by 5 bases and J by 2 bases, and 14 bases separated the two germline ends. The CDR3 spans 15 residues.

This clonotype was observed at least ten times. The chain employs TRBV28 and TRBJ1-5; D is unresolved. V was cut by 10 bases and J by 0 bases, with 13 bases left in between. Germline-derived CDR1 and CDR2 are MDHEN and SYDVKM. The CDR3 extends over 14 amino acids. CDR3 loop: CAISVYGSNQPQHF. The DNA for the CDR3 is TGTGCCATCTCAGTTTATGGTAGCAATCAGCCCCAGCATTTT.

At least ten counts were recorded for this clonotype. V gene TRBV5-1 combines with J gene TRBJ2-3, with 8 bases lining up with TRBD1. Germline values: CDR1 SGHRS, CDR2 YFSETQ. V trimming: 0 bases; J trimming: 1 base; junction bases outside the gene matches: 4. This CDR3 has 16 residues. The CDR3 region has the DNA TGCGCCAGCAGCTTGGAGGGACAGGACGGCACAGATACGCAGTATTTT. Its translation: CASSLEGQDGTDTQYF.

This clonotype has at least ten counts. For the CDR3, the DNA is TGCGCCAGCAGCCCCCCACTAGCGGGGGAGGGAGATACGCAGTATTTT. Protein product: CASSPPLAGEGDTQYF. The chain couples TRBV5-1 to TRBJ2-3, with 11 bases aligning to TRBD2. This CDR3 region has 16 residues. Germline V gene data show CDR1 as SGHRS and CDR2 as YFSETQ. Unmatched junction bases numbered 9, after V lost 4 bases and J lost 5 bases.

Regarding this clonotype: The CDR3 end shows no conserved phenylalanine or tryptophan, and so a read error is likely. The chain carries TRBV20-1 and TRBJ2-7; D possibly uses TRBD1 or TRBD2 (5 bases each). Germline loops: CDR1 DFQATT, CDR2 SNEGSKA (reference sequence). The CDR3 extends over 11 amino acids. Trimming took 1 base from V and 7 from J, leaving 8 bases between them. The CDR3 loop is CSARGGEEQYY. Written as DNA, the CDR3 is TGCAGTGCTAGAGGAGGGGAAGAGCAGTACTAC.